The 8 T cell receptor beta chains listed next were all sequenced from one sample in a study of blood T cell repertoires in COVID-19. This table comes from immunoSEQ multiplex PCR, and its TCRdb copy is limited to in-frame clones, with some not included. The sample lists under 250,000 clones; around 80% were seen once. The sample was peripheral blood. The receptor set was obtained from a woman aged 70-85 years with acute or convalescent COVID-19.

This clone was seen a few times. The CDR3 region has the DNA TGTGCCAGCAGCCAAGGACTAGCGGGGGTTTTAAGCGGGGAGCTGTTTTTT. Translated: CASSQGLAGVLSGELFF. The chain couples TRBV11-3 to TRBJ2-2, with 13 bases aligning to TRBD2. Trimming at V came to 5 bases and at J to 7 bases, leaving 10 bases not matched to a gene. CDR1 SGHNT and CDR2 YENEEA come from the germline V gene. The length of the CDR3 is 17 residues. Variable domain in full (rest from reference TRBV11-3 and TRBJ2-2): EAGVVQSPRYKIIEKKQPVAFWCNPISGHNTLYWYLQNLGQGPELLIRYENEEAVDDSQLPKDRFSAERLKGVDSTLKIQPAELGDSAVYLCASSQGLAGVLSGELFFGEGSRLTVL.

The chain employs TRBV5-1 and TRBJ2-5, with 12 bases aligning to TRBD2. CDR3 length: 16 residues. Per the germline V gene, CDR1 is SGHRS and CDR2 is YFSETQ. Germline trimming cut 7 bases from V and 5 bases from J; bases unmatched to any gene: 12. The CDR3: CASRTSGDYGSETQYF. The CDR3 nucleotides read TGCGCCAGCCGGACTAGCGGGGACTACGGGTCGGAGACCCAGTACTTC.

The rearrangement links TRBV5-5 to TRBJ2-5; 10 bases are a match to TRBD1. CDR3 size: 17 residues. Unmatched junction bases numbered 13, after V lost 3 bases and J lost 5 bases. Germline CDR1 is SGHKS and CDR2 is YYEKEE (reference sequence). CDR3 residues: CASSSTTGGTGVETQYF. The CDR3 DNA sequence: TGTGCCAGCAGCTCAACGACAGGGGGCACGGGGGTGGAGACCCAGTACTTC.

The J gene is TRBJ2-3, the V gene TRBV3-1 (or the pseudogene TRBV3-2), with TRBD1 as a possible D gene (5 bases). Germline CDR1 is LGHDT and CDR2 is YNNKEL (reference sequence). Trimming stripped 2 bases from V and 5 bases from J, with 11 bases between. There are 14 residues in the CDR3. As DNA, the CDR3 is TGTGCCAGCAGCCAAACCCAGGGCAGAGATACGCAGTATTTT. Its protein is CASSQTQGRDTQYF.

V usage is TRBV6-1 and J usage is TRBJ1-2; no firm D call. Between the trimmed V and J ends, which lost 3 bases and 9 bases, there was a span of 11 bases. Germline V gene lookup returns CDR1 MNHNS and CDR2 SASEGT. This CDR3 has 12 amino acids. The CDR3 bases are TGTGCCAGCAGTGATTTGATTAGTAGCTACACCTTC. Amino acids: CASSDLISSYTF.

This clone was seen a few times. The chain has TRBV5-1 and TRBJ2-1, with D perhaps matching TRBD2 (5 bases). V was pared by 4 bases and J by 6 bases, with 14 bases between. Germline V CDR1 and CDR2: SGHRS, YFSETQ. The CDR3 runs 14 residues. In nucleotides, the CDR3 is TGCGCCAGCAGCGCCCTTGGGAGCTCCAATGAGCAGTTCTTC. Residues: CASSALGSSNEQFF.

This clone appeared once. V gene TRBV2 combines with J gene TRBJ2-7; no definite D call. Germline V gene data show CDR1 as SNHLY and CDR2 as FYNNEI. This CDR3 contains 13 residues. CDR3 protein: CASSQARAYEQYV. CDR3 bases: TGTGCCAGCAGTCAAGCGAGAGCCTACGAGCAGTACGTC.

The V call is TRBV5-4, the J call TRBJ2-2, with 9 positions matching TRBD2. Looked up from germline, CDR1 is SGHNT and CDR2 is YYREEE (reference sequence). The V segment lost 0 bases and the J segment 7 bases; nucleotides outside the gene matches: 10. This CDR3 is 17 amino acids long. The CDR3 protein is CASSLGSGGEFGGELFF. CDR3 DNA sequence: TGTGCCAGCAGCTTGGGTAGCGGGGGCGAATTTGGCGGGGAGCTGTTTTTT.